Below are 24 T cell receptor beta chains sequenced from a single sample in a study of blood T cell repertoires in COVID-19. Clones were sequenced by immunoSEQ multiplex PCR, and TCRdb holds only the in-frame ones, with some missing. The table includes over 450,000 clones, approximately 92% detected once. The sequencing sample was made of peripheral blood. Every receptor here comes from a man younger than 35 with COVID-19, enrolled during active disease.

J is TRBJ1-4 and V is TRBV2; 8 bases are shared with TRBD1. Germline CDR1 reads SNHLY; CDR2 reads FYNNEI. Trimming took 3 bases from V and 3 from J; bases not matched to a gene: 3. The CDR3 contains 15 residues. This CDR3 is CASSEAQGANEKLFF. Here the CDR3 DNA reads TGTGCCAGCAGTGAGGCACAGGGGGCTAATGAAAAACTGTTTTTT.

The rearrangement uses TRBV20-1 and TRBJ2-4; D is possibly TRBD2 (6 bases). CDR3 size: 11 residues. V was clipped by 4 bases and J by 8 bases, with 9 bases between them. The germline V gene encodes CDR1 DFQATT and CDR2 SNEGSKA (reference sequence). CDR3 protein: CSANGGDIQYF. The CDR3 nucleotides are TGCAGTGCTAACGGGGGAGACATTCAGTACTTC.

V and J are TRBV7-2 and TRBJ2-1; TRBD1 aligns across 10 bases. V was clipped by 5 bases and J by 6 bases; unmatched bases: 10. Germline V gene sequence: CDR1 SGHTA, CDR2 FQGNSA. The CDR3 sequence is 16 residues long. The CDR3 loop reads CASSGQTGGGGNEQFF. The CDR3 DNA reads TGTGCCAGCAGCGGACAGACAGGGGGCGGGGGCAATGAGCAGTTCTTC.

The chain combines TRBV4-1 with TRBJ1-3, with D possibly being TRBD1 (5 bases). The V gene's germline CDR1 is MGHRA and CDR2 YSYEKL. With 3 bases removed from V and 7 bases from J, the gap between germline ends came to 7 bases. The CDR3 loop spans 12 amino acids. The CDR3 DNA reads as TGCGCCAGCAGCCAGACAGCCAACACCATATATTTT. Encoded protein: CASSQTANTIYF.

V gene TRBV6-5 combines with J gene TRBJ1-1; D possibly corresponds to TRBD1 (5 bases). Trimming removed 0 bases from V and 5 bases from J, with 13 bases in between. CDR1 MNHEY and CDR2 SVGAGI come from the germline V gene. The length of the CDR3 is 15 residues. The CDR3 spells CASSYSIQGRTEAFF. CDR3 coding DNA: TGTGCCAGCAGTTACTCGATCCAGGGCAGGACTGAAGCTTTCTTT.

The chain has TRBV14 and TRBJ2-7; maybe TRBD1 (6 bases). V lost 3 bases and J 0 bases, leaving 12 bases between the germline ends. Germline V gene data show CDR1 as SGHDN and CDR2 as FVKESK. The CDR3 totals 15 residues. The CDR3 is CASSHTGTLSYEQYF. CDR3 DNA sequence: TGTGCCAGCAGCCATACCGGGACACTCTCCTACGAGCAGTACTTC. The full variable domain, in which reference TRBV14 and TRBJ2-7 provide the parts outside the CDR3, is EAGVTQFPSHSVIEKGQTVTLRCDPISGHDNLYWYRRVMGKEIKFLLHFVKESKQDESGMPNNRFLAERTGGTYSTLKVQPAELEDSGVYFCASSHTGTLSYEQYFGPGTRLTVT.

The V and J genes are TRBV28 and TRBJ2-5; a weak D match, TRBD2 (7 bases). The germline V gene has CDR1 MDHEN and CDR2 SYDVKM. There are 16 residues in the CDR3. Trimming removed 6 bases at V and 5 bases at J, with 22 bases between. The CDR3 sequence is CASSSPSGPRGETQYF. The DNA for the CDR3 is TGTGCCAGCAGCTCCCCTAGCGGTCCAAGGGGGGAGACCCAGTACTTC. Using reference TRBV28 and TRBJ2-5 for the parts outside the CDR3, the full variable domain is DVKVTQSSRYLVKRTGEKVFLECVQDMDHENMFWYRQDPGLGLRLIYFSYDVKMKEKGDIPEGYSVSREKKERFSLILESASTNQTSMYLCASSSPSGPRGETQYFGPGTRLLVL.

This clone has only a few counts. Sequence at one end of the junction differs from germline and may be a read error. Other nucleotide sequences in the sample specify the same CDR3. CDR3 sequence reads: CASSFSGGTDTQYF. DNA of the CDR3: TGTGCTAGCAGCTTTAGCGGAGGCACAGATACGCAGTATTTT. The chain is built from TRBV7-7 and TRBJ2-3, with D maybe TRBD2 (6 bases). Germline loops: CDR1 SSHAT, CDR2 FNYEAQ (reference sequence). The CDR3 extends over 14 amino acids.

This chain connects TRBV6-5 to TRBJ1-3, with D possibly matching TRBD1 (5 bases). The CDR3 is 14 amino acids. Per germline, CDR1 MNHEY and CDR2 SVGAGI. Trimming cost V 8 bases and J 1 base, with 12 bases left between them. For the CDR3, the DNA is TGTGCCAGCCGACAGAGACCTTCTGGAAACACCATATATTTT. Protein: CASRQRPSGNTIYF.

This chain links TRBV7-9 with TRBJ1-1; D possibly corresponds to TRBD1 (6 bases). The germline V gene has CDR1 SEHNR and CDR2 FQNEAQ (reference sequence). The CDR3 length is 14 residues. The V and J ends lost 5 bases and 2 bases respectively, with 12 bases between them. The CDR3 coding sequence is TGTGCCAGCAGCACCGGGACAAGAAACACTGAAGCTTTCTTT. This translates into CASSTGTRNTEAFF.

The chain employs TRBV29-1 and TRBJ2-3; 7 nucleotides match TRBD2. The CDR3 totals 13 residues. The J segment lost 1 base and the V segment lost 4 bases, leaving 2 bases of the junction unmatched. Germline V gene sequence: CDR1 SQVTM, CDR2 ANQGSEA. CDR3 coding DNA: TGCAGCGTTGCACGGGGGGGCACAGATACGCAGTATTTT. It translates to CSVARGGTDTQYF.

The chain links TRBV6-5 to TRBJ2-7, with D perhaps TRBD1 (6 bases). Germline CDR1 is MNHEY and CDR2 is SVGAGI. This CDR3 comprises 13 residues. V lost 6 bases to trimming and J lost 2 bases, with 11 bases between them. Written as DNA, the CDR3 is TGTGCCAGCAGCAGCCCAGGGGCCTACGAGCAGTACTTC. Translation gives CASSSPGAYEQYF.

V is TRBV5-6 and J is TRBJ2-7; 7 nucleotides line up with TRBD1. The V gene end was trimmed by 5 bases and the J gene end by 7 bases; junction bases not matched to a gene: 6. This CDR3 region has 12 residues. Per germline, CDR1 SGHDT and CDR2 YYEEEE. CDR3 in amino acids: CASSWDSREQYF. In nucleotides, the CDR3 is TGTGCCAGCAGTTGGGACAGTCGGGAGCAGTACTTC.

This sequence joins TRBV7-8 and TRBJ2-1, with 9 bases fitting TRBD2. CDR1 and CDR2 (germline): SGHVS, FQNEAQ. There are 15 residues in the CDR3. The V and J ends lost 0 bases and 8 bases, in that order; junction bases with no gene match: 5. CDR3 sequence reads: CASSLAGGRADEQFF. The CDR3 nucleotides are TGTGCCAGCAGCTTAGCGGGCGGGAGGGCTGATGAGCAGTTCTTC.

The table lists this clone with a few counts. The genes are TRBV16 and TRBJ1-2, with 9 bases identical to TRBD1. Per the germline V gene, CDR1 is KGHSY and CDR2 is FQNENV. CDR3 length: 13 amino acids. Germline trimming cut 2 bases from V and 8 bases from J; bases unmatched to any gene: 3. CDR3 residues: CASSQGQGYGYTF. The CDR3 nucleotides are TGTGCCAGCAGCCAAGGACAGGGGTACGGCTACACCTTC.

The chain joins TRBV19 to TRBJ1-6; D may be TRBD1 (6 bases). The V end lost 3 bases, the J end lost 0 bases, and 9 bases lay between the germline ends. Germline V gene data show CDR1 as LNHDA and CDR2 as SQIVND (reference sequence). The CDR3 is 16 residues long. Here the CDR3 reads CASSIGQISYNSPLHF. CDR3 DNA: TGTGCCAGTAGTATCGGACAGATCTCCTATAATTCACCCCTCCACTTT.

DNA of the CDR3: TGCGCCAGCAGTGAGGGACTAGCGGGTGACGAGCAGTACTTC. Translated: CASSEGLAGDEQYF. This chain connects TRBV10-1 to TRBJ2-7; TRBD2 aligns across 11 bases. Per the germline V gene, CDR1 is WNHNN and CDR2 is SYGVQD (reference sequence). This CDR3 is built from 14 residues. The junction had 2 bases not matched to a gene; V was cut back by 2 bases and J by 5 bases.

The gene calls are TRBV19 and TRBJ2-1, with D tentatively TRBD2 (6 bases). The germline CDR1 and CDR2 sequences are LNHDA and SQIVND (reference sequence). The length of the CDR3 is 15 residues. Trimming left V 3 bases short and J 4 bases short, with 13 bases between. The CDR3, as DNA: TGTGCCAGTAGTATCCTTCTAGCGCATTACAATGAGCAGTTCTTC. Amino acid sequence: CASSILLAHYNEQFF.

Only one count was recorded for this clone. The V and J genes are TRBV29-1 and TRBJ2-5, with a tentative D call TRBD2 (7 bases). Germline loops: CDR1 SQVTM, CDR2 ANQGSEA. This CDR3 contains 15 residues. V lost 0 bases, J lost 4 bases, and 15 bases lay in between. The CDR3 sequence: CSVEDWGGARETQYF. The DNA for the CDR3 is TGCAGCGTTGAAGATTGGGGGGGGGCCCGAGAGACCCAGTACTTC.

This chain links TRBV7-9 with TRBJ2-3; D may be TRBD1 (6 bases). V was shortened by 1 base and J by 2 bases, with 13 bases between the two germline ends. This CDR3 is 16 amino acids long. CDR1 is SEHNR and CDR2 is FQNEAQ in the germline V gene (reference sequence). DNA of the CDR3: TGTGCCAGCAGCTTAGGAGAAACAGGGCACACAGATACGCAGTATTTT. Amino acid sequence: CASSLGETGHTDTQYF. Supplemented by reference TRBV7-9 and TRBJ2-3, the full variable domain reads DTGVSQNPRHKITKRGQNVTFRCDPISEHNRLYWYRQTLGQGPEFLTYFQNEAQLEKSRLLSDRFSAERPKGSFSTLEIQRTEQGDSAMYLCASSLGETGHTDTQYFGPGTRLTVL.

This clone was counted only a few times. This chain connects TRBV19 to TRBJ2-1; 13 nucleotides agree with TRBD2. Germline V lookup: CDR1 LNHDA, CDR2 SQIVND (reference sequence). V lost 7 bases to trimming and J lost 16 bases; unmatched junction nucleotides: 19. The CDR3 loop spans 16 amino acids. CDR3 sequence reads: CASKTTGTSGRALSFF. CDR3 in DNA: TGTGCCAGTAAAACGACGGGAACTAGCGGGAGGGCCTTGAGTTTCTTC.

V gene TRBV9 combines with J gene TRBJ1-2; 9 bases line up with TRBD1. V was clipped by 3 bases and J by 5 bases; unmatched bases: 8. Germline V gene lookup returns CDR1 SGDLS and CDR2 YYNGEE. The CDR3 has 15 residues. The CDR3 region has the DNA TGTGCCAGCAGCGCATCCGTGGGACAGGGATATGGCTACACCTTC. Amino acids: CASSASVGQGYGYTF.

The chain joins TRBV14 to TRBJ1-2; 7 bases are a match to TRBD1. This CDR3 comprises 14 residues. V lost 3 bases to trimming and J lost 2 bases; unmatched junction nucleotides: 3. Germline lookup yields CDR1 SGHDN and CDR2 FVKESK. Here the CDR3 reads CASSQGQLNYGYTF. Here the CDR3 DNA reads TGTGCCAGCAGCCAGGGACAGCTAAACTATGGCTACACCTTC.

A single count supports this clone. The chain recombines TRBV6-1 with TRBJ2-7; a weak D match, TRBD2 (5 bases). CDR1 MNHNS and CDR2 SASEGT come from the germline V gene. The V end lost 1 base, the J end lost 9 bases, and 13 bases lay between the germline ends. This CDR3 has 13 amino acids. CDR3 sequence (DNA): TGTGCCAGCAGTGAAGGGGCAGTGGGGAGGCAGTACTTC. It yields the protein CASSEGAVGRQYF.